The T cell receptor beta chain described here comes from a study of identical twins. Whole-study findings and limits: Invariant T cells like MAIT and iNKT could partly confound the zero-insertion analyses.

TCRdb re-derived calls from the 5' RACE reads in MiXCR, one entry per CDR3 protein. The sample lists more than 400,000 distinct CDR3 sequences; 13% to 15% were seen once. The CDR3 is made up of 14 amino acids. Trimming cost V 4 bases and J 2 bases; bases outside gene matches: 6. The germline V gene has CDR1 SQVTM and CDR2 ANQGSEA. For this clonotype: The target antigen is unknown.

A further study also used this sample, focusing on yellow fever vaccine responses in identical twins.

The specimen was CD4+ T cells sorted from blood. This chain uses TRBV29-1 with TRBJ2-5, with TRBD2 matching over 8 bases. The receptor was derived from a woman aged 18-30 years in good health. The CDR3 here is CSVGEREWQETQYF. The CDR3, as DNA: TGCAGCGTTGGGGAGCGGGAGTGGCAAGAGACCCAGTACTTC.